This T cell receptor beta chain was found in a study of post-analysis software for immune sequencing data. Notes on the study in general: Among 5 or 6 TRBV segments more frequent in patients than controls were TRBV5-6, TRBV5-1 and TRBV20-1.

Incorporated into the TCR beta cDNA libraries were unique molecular identifiers, which served to reduce PCR and sequencing biases. Starting from approximately 1 to 10 million T cells, the study yielded about 490,000 cDNA molecules. From the PCR reads, TCRdb called clonotypes with MiXCR, one entry per CDR3 protein. The table records under 900,000 distinct CDR3 sequences, approximately 53% of them present only once. On this clonotype itself: Its antigen is not known.

The germline CDR1 and CDR2 sequences are SGHDT and YYEEEE. Trimming pared 1 base from V and 8 bases from J, leaving 15 bases between. This CDR3 contains 14 residues. The sequence was collected from a girl aged 10 to 17 with multiple sclerosis. Sample: blood. The chain has TRBV5-6 and TRBJ1-2; D not certain. CDR3 sequence: CASSLIGAWIGYTF. CDR3 in DNA: TGTGCCAGCAGCTTGATCGGCGCCTGGATCGGCTACACCTTC.